This T cell receptor (beta chain) was sequenced for a study of blood T cell repertoires in COVID-19. Turning to the study itself: Samples taken during acute and convalescent COVID-19 were collected in the United States, Italy and Spain.

Followed over time, Seattle patients had been enrolled while infection was active. Per the authors' pipeline: From reference gene primer amplification, estimates of nucleated cell counts were derived. The table came from immunoSEQ multiplex PCR; TCRdb's copy has only in-frame clones and leaves some out. That table supplies the V and J calls and clone size; D and trimming were determined from the DNA. The profile shows about 240,000 clones, about 82% of them singletons. The V segment lost 4 bases and the J segment 3 bases; nucleotides outside the gene matches: 3. Germline V gene data show CDR1 as SGHNT and CDR2 as YENEEA. The CDR3 has 15 amino acids.

The specimen was peripheral blood. The chain employs TRBV11-3 and TRBJ2-2, with 9 nucleotides matching TRBD1. The sequence was obtained from a man between 50 and 59 years old with COVID-19, enrolled during active disease. The CDR3 region is CASSSDRGYTGELFF. CDR3 in DNA: TGTGCCAGCAGCTCAGACAGGGGGTACACCGGGGAGCTGTTTTTT.